This T cell receptor (beta chain) was retrieved from a study of human T cells and chemical hapten exposure. About the research overall: Investigators sensitized approximately 2 cm by approximately 2 cm of upper inner arm skin with 2% DPC. DPC at 0.01% went onto the upper back in patch tests, read at 6 days. Whole-study results and caveats: Because they had alopecia, donors may respond immunologically unlike healthy people.

MiXCR, applied by TCRdb to the RACE reads, yields one record per CDR3 protein. The sample records around 380,000 distinct CDR3 sequences, around 4.8% being singletons. Time point noted: patch test 1, 2 weeks after DPC sensitization. Regarding treatment: therapeutic diphenylcyclopropenone sensitization with weekly scalp DPC. Details on this clonotype: Its antigen remains unknown.

With 0 bases clipped from V and 3 bases from J, the junction kept 6 bases outside the gene matches. This CDR3 contains 15 residues. Per germline, CDR1 SGHRS and CDR2 YFSETQ. The material sequenced was whole blood, taken in connection with sensitization to the hapten diphenylcyclopropenone (DPC). J is TRBJ2-7 and V is TRBV5-1, with 7 positions matching TRBD2. The TCR sequence derives from a woman in her fifties or sixties with alopecia areata. Some clones in this sample may be carry-over from other donors' samples. The DNA for the CDR3 is TGCGCCAGCAGCTTGGCGAGCGGGGCATACTACGAGCAGTACTTC. It yields the protein CASSLASGAYYEQYF.